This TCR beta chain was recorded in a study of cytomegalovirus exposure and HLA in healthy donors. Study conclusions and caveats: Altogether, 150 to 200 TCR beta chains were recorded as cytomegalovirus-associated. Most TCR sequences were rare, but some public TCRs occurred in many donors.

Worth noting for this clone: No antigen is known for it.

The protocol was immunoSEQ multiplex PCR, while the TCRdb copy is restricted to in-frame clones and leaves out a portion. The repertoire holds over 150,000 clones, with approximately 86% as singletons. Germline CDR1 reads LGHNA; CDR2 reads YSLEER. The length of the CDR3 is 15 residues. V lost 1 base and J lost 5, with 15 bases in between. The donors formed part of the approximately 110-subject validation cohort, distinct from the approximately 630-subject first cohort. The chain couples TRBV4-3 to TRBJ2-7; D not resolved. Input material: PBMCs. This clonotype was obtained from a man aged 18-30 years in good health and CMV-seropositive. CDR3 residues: CASSQGLIGWDEQYF. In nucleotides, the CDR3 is TGCGCCAGCAGCCAAGGACTTATCGGGTGGGACGAGCAGTACTTC.